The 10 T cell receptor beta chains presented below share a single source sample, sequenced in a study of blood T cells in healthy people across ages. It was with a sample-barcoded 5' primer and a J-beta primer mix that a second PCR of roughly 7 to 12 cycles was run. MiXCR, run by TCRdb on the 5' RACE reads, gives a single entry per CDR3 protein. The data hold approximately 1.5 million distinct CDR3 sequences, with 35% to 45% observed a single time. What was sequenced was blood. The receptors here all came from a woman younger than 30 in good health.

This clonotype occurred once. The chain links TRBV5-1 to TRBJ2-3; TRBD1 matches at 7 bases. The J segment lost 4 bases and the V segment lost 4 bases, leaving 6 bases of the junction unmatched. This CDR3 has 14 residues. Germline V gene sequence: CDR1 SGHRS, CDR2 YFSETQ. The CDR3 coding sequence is TGCGCCAGCAGCACGGGACAGTCAGCAGATACGCAGTATTTT. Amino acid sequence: CASSTGQSADTQYF.

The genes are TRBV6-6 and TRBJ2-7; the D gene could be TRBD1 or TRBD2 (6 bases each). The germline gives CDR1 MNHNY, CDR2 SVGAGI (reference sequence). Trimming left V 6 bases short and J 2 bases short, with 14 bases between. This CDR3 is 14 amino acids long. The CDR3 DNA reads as TGTGCCAGCAGGGGCGGGACAAAAACCTACGAGCAGTACTTC. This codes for CASRGGTKTYEQYF.

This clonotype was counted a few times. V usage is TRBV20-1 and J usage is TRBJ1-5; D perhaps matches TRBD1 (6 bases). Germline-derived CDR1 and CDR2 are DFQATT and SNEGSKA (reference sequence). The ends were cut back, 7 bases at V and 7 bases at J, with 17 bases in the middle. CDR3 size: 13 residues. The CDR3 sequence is CSGEGPGAQPQHF. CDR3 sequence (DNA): TGCAGTGGAGAGGGGCCGGGGGCCCAGCCCCAGCATTTT.

CDR3 amino acids: CASSKTLTQYF. The CDR3 DNA sequence: TGTGCCAGCAGTAAAACCCTGACCCAGTACTTC. The chain links TRBV25-1 to TRBJ2-7; D is ambiguous. The J call is doubtful: the DNA matches TRBJ2-5 better. This CDR3 comprises 11 residues. Germline V gene lookup returns CDR1 MGHDK and CDR2 SYGVNS.

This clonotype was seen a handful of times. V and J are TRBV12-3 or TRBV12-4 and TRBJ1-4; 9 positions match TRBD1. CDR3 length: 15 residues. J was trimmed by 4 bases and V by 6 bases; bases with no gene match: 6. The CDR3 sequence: CASRGQGYLNEKLFF. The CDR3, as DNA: TGTGCCAGCAGGGGACAGGGTTACCTTAATGAAAAACTGTTTTTT.

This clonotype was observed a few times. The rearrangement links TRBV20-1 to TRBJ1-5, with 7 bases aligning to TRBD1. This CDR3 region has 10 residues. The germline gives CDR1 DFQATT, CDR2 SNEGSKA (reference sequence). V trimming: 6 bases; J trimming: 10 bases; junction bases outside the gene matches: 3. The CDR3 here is CSASGGPQHF. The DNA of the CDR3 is TGCAGTGCCTCAGGGGGACCCCAGCATTTT.

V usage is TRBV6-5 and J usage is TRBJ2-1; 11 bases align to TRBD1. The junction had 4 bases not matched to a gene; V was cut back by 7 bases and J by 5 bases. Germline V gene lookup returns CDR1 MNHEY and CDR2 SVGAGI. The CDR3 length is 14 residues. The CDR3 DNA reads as TGTGCCAGCACCAGGACAGGGGGCCACAATGAGCAGTTCTTC. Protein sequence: CASTRTGGHNEQFF.

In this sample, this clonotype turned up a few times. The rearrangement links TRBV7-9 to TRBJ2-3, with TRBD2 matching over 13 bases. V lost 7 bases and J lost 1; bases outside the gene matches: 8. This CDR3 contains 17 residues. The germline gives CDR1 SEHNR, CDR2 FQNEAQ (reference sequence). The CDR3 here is CASTLGLAGVGTDTQYF. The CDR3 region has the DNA TGTGCCAGCACCCTCGGACTAGCGGGAGTGGGCACAGATACGCAGTATTTT.

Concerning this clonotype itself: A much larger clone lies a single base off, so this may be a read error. CDR3 amino acids: CASSLDRRLYGYTF. DNA of the CDR3: TGTGCCAGCAGCTTGGACAGGAGACTCTATGGCTACACCTTC. The V call is TRBV7-9, the J call TRBJ1-2; 7 positions match TRBD1. V dropped 3 bases and J dropped 4; count of bases not matched to a gene: 5. CDR3 length equals 14 residues. Germline V gene lookup returns CDR1 SEHNR and CDR2 FQNEAQ (reference sequence).

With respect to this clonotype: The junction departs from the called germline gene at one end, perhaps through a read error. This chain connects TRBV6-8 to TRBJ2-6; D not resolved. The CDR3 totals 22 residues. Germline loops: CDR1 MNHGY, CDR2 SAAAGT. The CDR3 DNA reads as TGTGCCACCAGTTATCCCTCGGATACGTCGCCCGCGCCCTTCTCTGGGGCCAACGTCCTGACTTTC. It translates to CATSYPSDTSPAPFSGANVLTF.